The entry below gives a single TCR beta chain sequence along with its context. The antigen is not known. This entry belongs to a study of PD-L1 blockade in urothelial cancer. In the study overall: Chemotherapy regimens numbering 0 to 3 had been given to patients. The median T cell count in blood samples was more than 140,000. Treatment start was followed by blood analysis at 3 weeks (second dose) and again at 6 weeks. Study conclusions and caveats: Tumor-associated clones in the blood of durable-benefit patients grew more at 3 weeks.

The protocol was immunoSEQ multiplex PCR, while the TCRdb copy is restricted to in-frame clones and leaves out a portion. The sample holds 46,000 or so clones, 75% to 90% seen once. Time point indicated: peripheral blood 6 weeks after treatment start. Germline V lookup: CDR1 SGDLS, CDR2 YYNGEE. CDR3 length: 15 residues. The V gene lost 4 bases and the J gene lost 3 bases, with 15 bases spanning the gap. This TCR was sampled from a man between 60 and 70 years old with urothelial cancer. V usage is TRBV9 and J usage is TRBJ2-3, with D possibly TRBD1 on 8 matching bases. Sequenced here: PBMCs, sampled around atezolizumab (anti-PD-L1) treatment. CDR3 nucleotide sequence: TGTGCCAGCAGCACAGGGGGGACTATTACAGATACGCAGTATTTT. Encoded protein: CASSTGGTITDTQYF.